This TCR beta chain was documented in a study of spatial heterogeneity in lung cancer. Time point meaning: sample taken at primary tumor resection. Frozen PBMC, nontumor lung or tumor provided whole RNA, which was sequenced unsorted. The study tagged each TCR cDNA molecule with a unique molecular identifier. TCRdb reprocessed the 5' RACE reads via MiXCR and lists one record per CDR3 protein. The sample has about 48,000 distinct CDR3 sequences, 5.3% seen once. With 6 bases clipped from V and 2 bases from J, the junction kept 12 bases outside the gene matches. This CDR3 comprises 16 residues. Germline V gene sequence: CDR1 PRHDT, CDR2 FYEKMQ (reference sequence).

This sequence joins TRBV13 and TRBJ2-7; 8 bases match TRBD2. The source is a male donor with early-stage non-small cell lung cancer. The sample here was PBMCs, taken at surgery. DNA for the CDR3: TGTGCCAGCAGAGCTTATGGTAGCGGGGAGACCTACGAGCAGTACTTC. Translated, it gives CASRAYGSGETYEQYF.